One sample yielded the 30 T cell receptor beta chains listed below, sequenced in a study of T-cell memory formation after mild COVID-19. Each CDR3 protein gets one entry after TCRdb re-called the 5' RACE reads with MiXCR. The table records 120,000 to 150,000 distinct CDR3 sequences, about 5.7% of them present only once. The sequenced sample was PBMCs or a T cell subset sorted from them (not recorded which). The receptors originated from an adult woman who had mild COVID-19 (a few samples of this study predate the infection). Cell type and time point are not known.

This clonotype was seen only a few times. The chain carries TRBV7-9 and TRBJ1-1; unclear D gene. Trimming left V 4 bases short and J 7 bases short, with 25 bases between. This CDR3 spans 17 amino acids. Looked up from germline, CDR1 is SEHNR and CDR2 is FQNEAQ (reference sequence). The chain's CDR3 is CASSSHLTTFSSGEAFF. The CDR3 bases are TGTGCCAGCAGCTCCCACTTAACGACATTTTCCTCGGGTGAAGCTTTCTTT.

This clonotype has just a few counts. The rearrangement uses TRBV12-3 or TRBV12-4 and TRBJ2-2; no clear D. The CDR3 consists of 14 residues. With 1 base removed from V and 7 bases from J, the gap between germline ends came to 10 bases. The CDR3, as DNA: TGTGCCAGCAGTTTAGGTTTAGCAAGCGGGGAGCTGTTTTTT. This translates into CASSLGLASGELFF.

At least ten counts were recorded for this clonotype. The rearrangement links TRBV18 to TRBJ1-1; D is unresolved. Germline V gene lookup returns CDR1 KGHSH and CDR2 LQKENI. The V and J ends lost 6 bases and 5 bases respectively, with 13 bases between them. CDR3 length: 13 amino acids. DNA for the CDR3: TGTGCCAGCTCCCAGACCGTCATGACTGAAGCTTTCTTT. Residues: CASSQTVMTEAFF.

J is TRBJ2-3 and V is TRBV15, with 9 bases lining up with TRBD1. The CDR3 has 16 amino acids. V was clipped by 5 bases and J by 0 bases; unmatched bases: 6. Germline V gene sequence: CDR1 LNHNV, CDR2 YYDKDF (reference sequence). The chain's CDR3 is CATSQGQGRSTDTQYF. The CDR3 DNA reads as TGTGCCACCAGCCAGGGACAGGGACGGAGCACAGATACGCAGTATTTT.

This sequence joins TRBV19 and TRBJ2-2; 14 bases match TRBD2. This CDR3 has 15 residues. Germline V CDR1 and CDR2: LNHDA, SQIVND (reference sequence). V was pared by 5 bases and J by 4 bases, with 0 bases of the junction left unmatched. The chain's CDR3 is CASSGTSGSTGELFF. CDR3 nucleotide sequence: TGTGCCAGTAGTGGGACTAGCGGGAGCACCGGGGAGCTGTTTTTT.

As for this clonotype: At one end, the junction sequence differs from germline, possibly due to a read error. J is TRBJ1-6 and V is TRBV10-2, with 8 bases lining up with TRBD1. Germline V lookup: CDR1 WSHSY, CDR2 SAAADI. This CDR3 has 14 amino acids. The CDR3 loop is CDSRKPGGNSPLHF. CDR3 sequence (DNA): TGCGACAGCAGAAAACCAGGGGGCAATTCACCCCTCCACTTT.

This clonotype was picked up a small number of times. This chain links TRBV20-1 with TRBJ1-1; no clear D. Germline V CDR1 and CDR2: DFQATT, SNEGSKA (reference sequence). Trimming cost V 3 bases and J 4 bases, with 18 bases left between them. CDR3 size: 15 residues. The DNA of the CDR3 is TGCAGTGCTAGGGCCGTGGCATTCATAGCCACTGAAGCTTTCTTT. It is translated as CSARAVAFIATEAFF.

This chain connects TRBV5-1 to TRBJ2-1; tentatively, D is TRBD1 (5 bases). Germline-derived CDR1 and CDR2 are SGHRS and YFSETQ. Between the trimmed V and J ends, which lost 9 bases and 2 bases, there was a span of 15 bases. There are 14 residues in the CDR3. The CDR3 bases are TGCGCCACGAAGTTAGGGGATCCCTACAATGAGCAGTTCTTC. This gives the protein CATKLGDPYNEQFF. The full variable domain, its missing parts supplied by reference TRBV5-1 and TRBJ2-1, is KAGVTQTPRYLIKTRGQQVTLSCSPISGHRSVSWYQQTPGQGLQFLFEYFSETQRNKGNFPGRFSGRQFSNSRSEMNVSTLELGDSALYLCATKLGDPYNEQFFGPGTRLTVL.

The rearrangement links TRBV24-1 to TRBJ2-1; D is unresolved. V lost 3 bases to trimming and J lost 7 bases, with 18 bases between them. The CDR3 is 16 residues long. CDR1 and CDR2 (germline): KGHDR, SFDVKD. CDR3 in DNA: TGTGCCACCAGTGATGGCTTCCGGAAAAGGACGAATGAGCAGTTCTTC. This gives the protein CATSDGFRKRTNEQFF.

There are many counts of this clonotype. The CDR3 loop is CSVSLGNSNQPQHF. DNA of the CDR3: TGCAGCGTGTCCCTTGGGAATAGCAATCAGCCCCAGCATTTT. The chain couples TRBV29-1 to TRBJ1-5; D not resolved. The V gene lost 6 bases and the J gene lost 0 bases, with 12 bases spanning the gap. CDR1 SQVTM and CDR2 ANQGSEA come from the germline V gene. The CDR3 runs to 14 residues. Supplemented by reference TRBV29-1 and TRBJ1-5, the full variable domain reads SAVISQKPSRDICQRGTSLTIQCQVDSQVTMMFWYRQQPGQSLTLIATANQGSEATYESGFVIDKFPISRPNLTFSTLTVSNMSPEDSSIYLCSVSLGNSNQPQHFGDGTRLSIL.

This clonotype was seen ten or more times. This chain connects TRBV6-5 to TRBJ1-5; D may be TRBD1 (5 bases). From germline, CDR1 is MNHEY and CDR2 SVGAGI. The CDR3 has 14 residues. V was pared by 6 bases and J by 0 bases, with 9 bases between. CDR3 amino acids: CASSRTRSNQPQHF. For the CDR3, the DNA is TGTGCCAGCAGCAGGACACGTAGCAATCAGCCCCAGCATTTT.

This clonotype was recorded many times. The chain employs TRBV19 and TRBJ2-3, with D perhaps given as TRBD1 or TRBD2 (5 bases each). V was trimmed by 11 bases and J by 7 bases, leaving 13 bases between them. Germline lookup yields CDR1 LNHDA and CDR2 SQIVND (reference sequence). The CDR3 spans 11 residues. This CDR3 is CAARGSNTQYF. The DNA of the CDR3 is TGTGCCGCGAGGGGTTCAAATACGCAGTATTTT.

The chain is built from TRBV20-1 and TRBJ2-1; possible D gene TRBD1, 6 bases. CDR1 DFQATT and CDR2 SNEGSKA come from the germline V gene (reference sequence). This CDR3 has 15 amino acids. Trimming cost V 3 bases and J 10 bases, with 22 bases left between them. The chain's CDR3 is CSASLSTGPTREQFF. In DNA, the CDR3 is TGCAGTGCTAGCCTCAGTACAGGGCCCACAAGGGAGCAGTTCTTC.

V gene TRBV3-1 combines with J gene TRBJ2-5; D not resolved. Trimming left V 4 bases short and J 7 bases short, with 7 bases between. Germline V gene sequence: CDR1 LGHDT, CDR2 YNNKEL (reference sequence). CDR3 length: 11 amino acids. The CDR3 spells CASSRPGTQYF. CDR3 nucleotide sequence: TGTGCCAGCAGCCGCCCCGGGACCCAGTACTTC.

This clonotype turned up a few times. This chain links TRBV12-3 or TRBV12-4 with TRBJ2-1, with 8 bases fitting TRBD2. V gave up 3 bases and J gave up 0 bases; unmatched junction bases: 4. The CDR3 loop spans 16 amino acids. CDR3 loop: CASSFTSGTSYNEQFF. The CDR3, as DNA: TGTGCCAGCAGTTTTACTAGCGGAACCTCCTACAATGAGCAGTTCTTC.

This clonotype occurred many times. The genes are TRBV12-3 or TRBV12-4 and TRBJ2-3, with 8 positions matching TRBD1. The ends lost 9 bases at V and 4 bases at J; junction bases unmatched: 6. The CDR3 runs to 13 residues. In DNA form, the CDR3 reads TGTGCCAGTGGACAGGGTACCCCAGATACGCAGTATTTT. Amino acid sequence: CASGQGTPDTQYF.

This clonotype was recorded many times. The rearrangement uses TRBV7-2 and TRBJ2-2; 8 bases map to TRBD2. Germline V gene sequence: CDR1 SGHTA, CDR2 FQGNSA. With V trimmed by 5 bases and J by 5 bases, 7 bases remained unmatched. The CDR3 runs 15 residues. CDR3 region: CASSPQLAGTGELFF. As DNA, the CDR3 is TGTGCCAGCAGCCCCCAGTTAGCGGGAACCGGGGAGCTGTTTTTT.

The rearrangement links TRBV20-1 to TRBJ1-5; a weak D match, TRBD1 (6 bases). Germline V CDR1 and CDR2: DFQATT, SNEGSKA (reference sequence). This CDR3 has 14 residues. The ends were cut back, 5 bases at V and 3 bases at J, with 14 bases in the middle. This chain's CDR3 is CSAWGGGYNQPQHF. CDR3 nucleotide sequence: TGCAGTGCTTGGGGAGGGGGATACAATCAGCCCCAGCATTTT.

The rearrangement joins TRBV7-6 to TRBJ1-5, with a tentative D call TRBD1 (6 bases). Germline loops: CDR1 SGHVS, CDR2 FNYEAQ. Trimming shortened V by 2 bases and J by 7 bases, and 18 bases separated the two germline ends. There are 16 residues in the CDR3. As DNA, the CDR3 is TGTGCCAGCAGCTTAATCTCGGGGGGGGCGGAACAGCCCCAGCATTTT. Translation: CASSLISGGAEQPQHF. Based on the CDR3 plus reference TRBV7-6 and TRBJ1-5, the full variable domain is GAGVSQSPRYKVTKRGQDVALRCDPISGHVSLYWYRQALGQGPEFLTYFNYEAQQDKSGLPNDRFSAERPEGSISTLTIQRTEQRDSAMYRCASSLISGGAEQPQHFGDGTRLSIL.

The V gene is TRBV6-1, the J gene TRBJ2-2; TRBD1 aligns across 9 bases. V gave up 5 bases and J gave up 4 bases; unmatched junction bases: 8. Germline CDR1 and CDR2: MNHNS and SASEGT. The CDR3 runs to 16 residues. This chain's CDR3 is CASSRRQGVSTGELFF. The CDR3, as DNA: TGTGCCAGCAGTCGCCGACAGGGGGTCAGCACCGGGGAGCTGTTTTTT.

This clonotype was counted only a few times. The genes are TRBV10-3 and TRBJ1-6, with D unresolved. CDR1 is ENHRY, CDR2 SYGVKD, per germline. V was pared by 2 bases and J by 5 bases, with 7 bases between. There are 14 residues in the CDR3. The CDR3 spells CAISERVNNSPLHF. The CDR3 bases are TGTGCCATCAGTGAGAGAGTTAATAATTCACCCCTCCACTTT.

This clonotype has a count of ten or more. This chain connects TRBV6-5 to TRBJ2-5; 7 nucleotides agree with TRBD1. Germline CDR1 and CDR2: MNHEY and SVGAGI. The CDR3 is 14 residues long. Trimming took 4 bases from V and 3 from J; bases not matched to a gene: 5. Written as DNA, the CDR3 is TGTGCCAGCAGTTCCTCGACAGGGAAAGAGACCCAGTACTTC. As protein: CASSSSTGKETQYF.

The chain uses TRBV12-3 or TRBV12-4 and TRBJ2-7, with TRBD2 matching 7 bases. The length of the CDR3 is 12 residues. Losses at the gene ends were 3 bases for V and 6 bases for J; bases not matched to a gene: 2. The CDR3 region has the DNA TGTGCCAGCAGTTTGCGGGGGTGCGAGCAGTACTTC. Translation gives CASSLRGCEQYF.

This clonotype was seen ten or more times. The V call is TRBV29-1, the J call TRBJ2-1, with 7 bases aligning to TRBD2. Germline lookup yields CDR1 SQVTM and CDR2 ANQGSEA. The CDR3 sequence is 13 residues long. With 6 bases clipped from V and 4 bases from J, the junction kept 6 bases outside the gene matches. The CDR3 reads CSVLWRGYNEQFF. CDR3 nucleotides: TGCAGCGTGCTATGGCGGGGGTACAATGAGCAGTTCTTC.

This clonotype appeared many times. This rearrangement joins TRBV9 to TRBJ1-5, with TRBD1 matching over 7 bases. CDR3 size: 17 residues. The junction had 10 bases not matched to a gene; V was cut back by 0 bases and J by 4 bases. CDR1 and CDR2 from the germline V gene are SGDLS and YYNGEE. CDR3 loop: CASSVGAGGSNNQPQHF. DNA of the CDR3: TGTGCCAGCAGCGTAGGCGCAGGGGGTAGTAATAATCAGCCCCAGCATTTT.

The chain is built from TRBV5-6 and TRBJ2-2; D possibly corresponds to TRBD2 (5 bases). From germline, CDR1 is SGHDT and CDR2 YYEEEE. With 3 bases removed from V and 4 bases from J, the gap between germline ends came to 13 bases. The CDR3 is made up of 15 amino acids. The CDR3 DNA reads as TGTGCCAGCAGCTCCCTCGGGGTCCGCACCGGGGAGCTGTTTTTT. Residues: CASSSLGVRTGELFF.

This sequence joins TRBV23-1 and TRBJ2-7, with 9 bases identical to TRBD1. TRBV23-1 belongs to the ORF category, with a function that is uncertain. This CDR3 is 17 amino acids long. Losses at the gene ends were 1 base for V and 2 bases for J; bases not matched to a gene: 9. In nucleotides, the CDR3 is TGCGCCAGCAGTCAATTTATGGGGACAGGGCCTACCTACGAGCAGTACTTC. Its protein is CASSQFMGTGPTYEQYF.

In this sample, this clonotype turned up a few times. The chain joins TRBV7-9 to TRBJ2-3; 7 bases align to TRBD1. V shed 3 bases, J shed 5 bases, and the junction held 5 bases outside the gene matches. The CDR3 is 14 residues long. CDR1 is SEHNR, CDR2 FQNEAQ, per germline (reference sequence). CDR3 residues: CASSLGQREDTQYF. The CDR3 DNA reads as TGTGCCAGCAGCTTGGGACAGCGAGAAGATACGCAGTATTTT.

This clonotype was detected ten times or more. The chain is built from TRBV3-1 and TRBJ2-3; TRBD1 is a possible D gene (5 bases). The CDR3 extends over 13 amino acids. Trimming removed 5 bases at V and 8 bases at J, with 14 bases between. Germline V gene data show CDR1 as LGHDT and CDR2 as YNNKEL (reference sequence). The CDR3 DNA reads as TGTGCCAGCAGCGAAAGCAGGGCCGCTACGCAGTATTTT. Amino acid sequence: CASSESRAATQYF.

Only a few counts were recorded for this clonotype. The V and J genes are TRBV12-3 or TRBV12-4 and TRBJ2-2, with TRBD1 as a possible D gene (6 bases). Trimming took 2 bases from V and 4 from J, leaving 20 bases between them. The CDR3 loop spans 18 amino acids. CDR3 region: CASSLTPSHRAGTGELFF. In DNA form, the CDR3 reads TGTGCCAGCAGTTTAACCCCATCTCACAGGGCGGGCACCGGGGAGCTGTTTTTT.